The entry below describes one T cell receptor (beta chain). The target of this receptor is not known. No quality values exist for individual bases; no much larger clone is one base distant. This entry is derived from a study of T cell responses to AZD1222 COVID-19 vaccine listed by TCRdb under 2021. General notes on the study: Because spike-specific TCR depth and breadth did not differ between the two schedules, AZD1222 recipients who got a second dose at roughly 4 weeks were pooled with those who got a second dose at roughly 12 weeks. A total of 233 trial participants underwent TCR sequencing, of whom 207 had received two doses of AZD1222 and some 25 had received two doses of the MenACWY control vaccine. Enrollment into the trials was organized by age into subgroups of 18-55, 56-69 and 70-plus years, and those subgroups contained roughly 150, 30 and 60 TCR-sequenced participants, respectively.

Trimming leaves V shorter by 2 bases and J shorter by 3 bases, with the junction holding 3 bases beyond the gene matches. The CDR3 has 15 amino acids, counting the end cysteine and phenylalanine. Just CDR3 DNA is preserved here, 45 bases in frame from base 1. CDR1 and CDR2 (MNHEY, SMNVEV) derive from the germline V gene (reference sequence). This sample's time point label indicates: baseline before first vaccination. Samples from vaccinated people were obtained from the UK trials COV001 and COV002, which included a single-blind randomized controlled phase 2/3 trial of AZD1222 (ChAdOx1 nCoV-19) in healthy adults. For TCRbeta chain sequencing, PBMC samples were collected from trial participants at day 0 and at day 28 after the second dose. The paper as a whole reports these results and caveats: Participants were mostly white British, with more females than males. The authors suggested clonal diversity may have been underestimated. Reportedly, close to half of the unique spike-specific TCRs recognized epitopes lying outside the regions that are mutated in the B.1.351 and B.1.1.7 variants. After two AZD1222 doses, both the breadth and the depth of spike-specific TCRs were significantly higher than at day 0 and than in MenACWY recipients. Vaccine-associated CD4 TCRs spanned the whole spike protein, with dominant responses in regions 160-218 and 743-854. Conclusions about previously exposed vaccinees are limited because only a handful of AZD1222 recipients were SARS-CoV-2 seropositive at baseline. The 56-69-year group was small, and its depth increase did not reach significance, likely because of low power. No day 14 peak-response samples were available, so repertoires were characterized only after the peak T cell response.

The CDR3 regions of human TCRbeta chains were analyzed by immunosequencing. As for the original processing: TCRs in the repertoires were compared against a reference library of SARS-CoV-2-specific TCRs that had been generated with the MIRA antigen-specificity platform. Breadth was defined as the fraction of unique TCRs that were SARS-CoV-2-associated, and depth was defined as the fraction of total T cells that were SARS-CoV-2-associated. Each spike-specific TCR was assigned to its reactive spike region and to a CD4 or CD8 class using the MIRA data. Log10-transformed breadth and depth values were compared by one-way ANOVA with Sidak's multiple comparisons tests. What TCRdb holds here is the immuneACCESS table cut down to in-frame rearrangements. Part of the clones is not present; checked against another copy, under half of the missing clones reflect an unresolved V gene, and the others are unexplained. The D gene and trimming were derived from the DNA, and the V and J assignments and clone size from that table. Present in this sample are approximately 100,000 clones, about 86% of which were seen just once. 9.5% to 15% of the sample belongs to the ten largest clones.

This clonotype was obtained from an adult in good health. The sequence joins TRBV27 to TRBJ1-3, with TRBD1 identical over 8 junction bases. This material consisted of peripheral blood, taken on day 0 of AZD1222 vaccination. Here is the DNA: TGTGCCAGCAGTTTAAACAGGGGGTATGGAAACACCATATATTTT. The encoded protein is CASSLNRGYGNTIYF.